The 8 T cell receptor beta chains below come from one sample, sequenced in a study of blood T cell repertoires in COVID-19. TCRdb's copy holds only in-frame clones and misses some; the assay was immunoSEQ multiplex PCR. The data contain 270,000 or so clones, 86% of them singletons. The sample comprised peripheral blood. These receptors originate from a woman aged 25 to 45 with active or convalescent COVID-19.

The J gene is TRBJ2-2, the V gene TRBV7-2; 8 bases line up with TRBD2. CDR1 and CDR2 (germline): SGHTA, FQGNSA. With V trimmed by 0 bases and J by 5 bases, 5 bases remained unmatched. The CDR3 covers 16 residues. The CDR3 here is CASSLAPGGATGELFF. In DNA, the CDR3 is TGTGCCAGCAGCTTAGCTCCGGGGGGGGCGACCGGGGAGCTGTTTTTT.

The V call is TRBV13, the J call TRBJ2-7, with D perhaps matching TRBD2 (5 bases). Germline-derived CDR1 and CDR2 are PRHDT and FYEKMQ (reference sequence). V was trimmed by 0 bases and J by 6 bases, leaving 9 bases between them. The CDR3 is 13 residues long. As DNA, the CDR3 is TGTGCCAGCAGCTTAGGGGAGGAAGGCGAGCAGTACTTC. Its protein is CASSLGEEGEQYF.

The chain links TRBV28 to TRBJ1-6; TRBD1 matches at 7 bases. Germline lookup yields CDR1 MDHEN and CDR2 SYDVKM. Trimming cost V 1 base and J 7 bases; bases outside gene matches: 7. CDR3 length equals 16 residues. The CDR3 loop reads CASSLSTGLGNSPLHF. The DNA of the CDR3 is TGTGCCAGCAGTTTATCGACAGGGCTCGGGAATTCACCCCTCCACTTT.

This CDR3 is CASTGTGVDTQYF. CDR3 nucleotides: TGTGCCAGCACTGGGACAGGGGTAGATACGCAGTATTTT. The chain couples TRBV9 to TRBJ2-3, with 10 bases identical to TRBD1. The CDR3 totals 13 residues. Germline V gives CDR1 SGDLS, CDR2 YYNGEE. V was clipped by 6 bases and J by 5 bases; unmatched bases: 3.

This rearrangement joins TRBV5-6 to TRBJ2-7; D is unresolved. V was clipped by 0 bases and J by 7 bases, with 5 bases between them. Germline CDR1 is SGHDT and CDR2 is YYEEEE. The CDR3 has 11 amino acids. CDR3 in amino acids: CASSLELEQYF. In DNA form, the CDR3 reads TGTGCCAGCAGCTTGGAGCTGGAGCAGTACTTC. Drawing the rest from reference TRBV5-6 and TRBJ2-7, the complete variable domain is DAGVTQSPTHLIKTRGQQVTLRCSPKSGHDTVSWYQQALGQGPQFIFQYYEEEERQRGNFPDRFSGHQFPNYSSELNVNALLLGDSALYLCASSLELEQYFGPGTRLTVT.

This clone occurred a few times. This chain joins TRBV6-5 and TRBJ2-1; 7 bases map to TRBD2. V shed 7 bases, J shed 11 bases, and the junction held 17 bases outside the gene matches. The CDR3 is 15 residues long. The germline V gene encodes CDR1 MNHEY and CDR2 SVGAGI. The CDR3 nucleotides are TGTGCCAGCACCACCAGGGAGGGACGGGCGTCTAAGCAGTTCTTC. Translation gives CASTTREGRASKQFF.

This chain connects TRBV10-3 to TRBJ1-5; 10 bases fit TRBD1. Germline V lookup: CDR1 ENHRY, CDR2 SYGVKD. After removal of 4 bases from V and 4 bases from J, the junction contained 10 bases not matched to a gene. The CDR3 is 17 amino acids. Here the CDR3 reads CAISAGGRDRGNQPQHF. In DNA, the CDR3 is TGTGCCATCAGTGCGGGAGGAAGGGACAGGGGAAATCAGCCCCAGCATTTT.

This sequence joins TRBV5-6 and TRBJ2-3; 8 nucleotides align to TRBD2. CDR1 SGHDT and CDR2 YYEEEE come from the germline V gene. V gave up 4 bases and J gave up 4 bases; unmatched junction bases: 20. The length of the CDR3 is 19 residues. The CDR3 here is CASSLKRTAPGGFADTQYF. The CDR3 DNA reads TGTGCCAGCAGCCTAAAGCGGACAGCACCGGGGGGGTTCGCAGATACGCAGTATTTT.